This TCR beta chain was recorded in a study of T cell responses to AZD1222 COVID-19 vaccine. Study results and limitations: Mapped onto spike, vaccine-associated CD4 TCRs spanned it and were dominant at 160-218 and 743-854. Targeting of unmutated variant regions was reportedly seen in nearly half of spike-specific TCRs. White British donors predominated, females outnumbered males, and clonal diversity was possibly underestimated.

In regard to this clone: The antigen is unknown.

Some second doses came at about 4 weeks and others at about 12 weeks; these were pooled. V gave up 7 bases and J gave up 4 bases, with 14 bases separating them. This CDR3 contains 14 residues. Germline CDR1 and CDR2: MNHNY and SVGAGI (reference sequence). Only in-frame clones appear in the TCRdb table, and some are missing; sequencing was by immunoSEQ multiplex PCR. This sample yields tens of thousands of clones, of which under 95% are seen a single time; 11% belongs to the top ten. This chain links TRBV6-6 with TRBJ1-5, with a possible D match to TRBD1 (5 bases). The input for sequencing was peripheral blood, taken 28 days after the second AZD1222 dose. The clonotype was recovered from an adult who received the AZD1222 COVID-19 vaccine. This CDR3 reads CASTNWGGNQPQHF. The DNA of the CDR3 is TGTGCCAGCACCAACTGGGGCGGGAATCAGCCCCAGCATTTT.